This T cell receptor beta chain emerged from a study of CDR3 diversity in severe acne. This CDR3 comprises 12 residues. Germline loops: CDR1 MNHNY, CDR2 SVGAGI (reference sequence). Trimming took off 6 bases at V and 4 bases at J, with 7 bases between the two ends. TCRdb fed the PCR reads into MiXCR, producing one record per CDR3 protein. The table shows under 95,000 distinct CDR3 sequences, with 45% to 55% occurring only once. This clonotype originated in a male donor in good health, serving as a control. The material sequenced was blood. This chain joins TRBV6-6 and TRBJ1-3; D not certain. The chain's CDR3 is CASSQAGNTIYF. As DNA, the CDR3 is TGTGCCAGCAGCCAGGCCGGAAACACCATATATTTT.